This TCR beta chain stems from a study of immune heterogeneity within non-small cell lung tumors. Points from the study as a whole: The study found identical dominant CDR3 beta clonotypes recurring across tumor sites within a patient, alongside site-unique high-frequency clones.

CDR1 is DFQATT and CDR2 is SNEGSKA in the germline V gene (reference sequence). The CDR3 consists of 14 residues. Trimming took 3 bases from V and 2 from J, leaving 11 bases between them. Template came from bulk tumor genomic DNA, at about 650 ng per sample. Several spatially distant biopsies were obtained per primary tumor intraoperatively. These patients got curative surgery after being newly diagnosed with untreated non-small cell lung cancer. A total of some 14 patients with newly diagnosed non-small cell lung cancer, all of whom were undergoing surgery with curative intent, made up the donors. About this clonotype itself: What it recognizes is unknown. This clone may be a read error of a much larger clone one base away.

A first 10-cycle multiplex round used 32 V-gene and 13 J-gene primers on TCR beta CDR3. TCRdb reprocessed the multiplex PCR reads via MiXCR and lists one record per CDR3 protein. The sample records roughly 9,900 distinct CDR3 sequences, just under 30% being singletons. The receptor was isolated from a woman aged 55 to 70 with non-small cell lung cancer. Material for sequencing was lung tumor tissue. This rearrangement joins TRBV20-1 to TRBJ1-5, with D uncertain. The CDR3 loop is CSASEVLGNQPQHF. The DNA for the CDR3 is TGCAGTGCTAGTGAGGTCCTCGGCAATCAGCCCCAGCATTTT.